This T cell receptor (beta chain) originates from a study of T cells in Graves' hyperthyroidism and ophthalmopathy. CDR3 size: 13 residues. The V end was cut by 7 bases, the J end by 2 bases, with 9 bases between. This clonotype showed up many times. Authors of the study amplified TCR beta CDR3 regions from RNA transcripts. In the first-round RT-PCR of the TCR CDR3, the HTBI primer set was used. TCRdb independently ran MiXCR on the multiplex PCR reads; one entry per CDR3 protein. The data show hundreds of thousands of distinct CDR3 sequences, around 24% seen once. Patients were excluded because of uncontrolled infection, other autoimmune disease, pregnancy or lactation.

This receptor was identified in a woman aged 30 to 39 with Graves' ophthalmopathy. Source material: blood. This chain uses TRBV12-3 or TRBV12-4 with TRBJ1-5, with D perhaps TRBD1 (6 bases). CDR3 coding DNA: TGTGCCAGCAATTACAGGGGCAATCAGCCCCAGCATTTT. Encoded protein: CASNYRGNQPQHF.